This passage covers 26 T cell receptor beta chains from one sample sequenced in a study of radiotherapy plus CTLA-4 blockade in lung cancer. Measured with immunoSEQ multiplex PCR; TCRdb has only the in-frame clones, and not every one. The table records roughly 76,000 clones, over 65% of them present only once. The starting material was peripheral blood, obtained from a patient treated with radiotherapy plus ipilimumab. All receptors come from a human donor with non-small cell lung cancer whose response to radiotherapy plus ipilimumab could not be evaluated.

The chain combines TRBV5-1 with TRBJ2-1, with 7 bases aligning to TRBD1. J was trimmed by 6 bases and V by 4 bases; bases with no gene match: 10. The CDR3 has 15 amino acids. Germline V gene data show CDR1 as SGHRS and CDR2 as YFSETQ. CDR3 residues: CASSPSRQGTNEQFF. The DNA of the CDR3 is TGCGCCAGCAGCCCGAGCCGACAGGGCACCAATGAGCAGTTCTTC.

This clone was observed once. The rearrangement links TRBV29-1 to TRBJ1-2, with D possibly matching TRBD1 (5 bases). The CDR3 is made up of 12 amino acids. From germline, CDR1 is SQVTM and CDR2 ANQGSEA. V was clipped by 7 bases and J by 8 bases, with 17 bases between them. This chain's CDR3 is CSAGEGEYGYTF. The DNA for the CDR3 is TGCAGCGCGGGAGAAGGGGAGTACGGCTACACCTTC.

The genes are TRBV5-4 and TRBJ2-5, with 8 positions matching TRBD2. The CDR3 covers 17 residues. The ends lost 2 bases at V and 0 bases at J; junction bases unmatched: 9. The germline V gene has CDR1 SGHNT and CDR2 YYREEE (reference sequence). CDR3 bases: TGTGCCAGCAGCTTTATTTTCCGGCGGGGGGACCAAGAGACCCAGTACTTC. It encodes CASSFIFRRGDQETQYF.

Remarks on this clone: The sample holds other DNA sequences that translate to the same CDR3. The CDR3: CASSLTSGQSSYNEQFF. DNA for the CDR3: TGTGCCAGCAGCCTGACTAGCGGGCAGAGCTCCTACAATGAGCAGTTCTTC. The chain links TRBV9 to TRBJ2-1; 10 positions agree with TRBD2. This CDR3 is built from 17 residues. Germline lookup yields CDR1 SGDLS and CDR2 YYNGEE. J gave up 0 bases and V 4 bases, and 7 bases lay outside the gene matches.

The rearrangement uses TRBV28 and TRBJ2-1; 14 bases fit TRBD2. CDR3 length equals 16 residues. Germline V gives CDR1 MDHEN, CDR2 SYDVKM. The V segment lost 6 bases and the J segment 5 bases; nucleotides outside the gene matches: 6. The CDR3 nucleotides read TGTGCCAGCAGGACTAGCGGGGGGGCCGTTGACAATGAGCAGTTCTTC. It encodes CASRTSGGAVDNEQFF.

The chain recombines TRBV2 with TRBJ2-3; D is uncertain. Trimming removed 4 bases at V and 0 bases at J, with 17 bases between. The germline V gene encodes CDR1 SNHLY and CDR2 FYNNEI. This CDR3 region has 17 residues. CDR3 DNA: TGTGCCAGCAGTGGGTTCTGGCCAAACCCTAGCACAGATACGCAGTATTTT. Its protein is CASSGFWPNPSTDTQYF.

The CDR3 here is CASSPGTGHFYEQYF. The CDR3 DNA sequence: TGTGCCAGCAGCCCCGGGACAGGGCATTTCTACGAGCAGTACTTC. The chain carries TRBV11-1 and TRBJ2-7; TRBD1 matches 9 bases. The V gene end was trimmed by 5 bases and the J gene end by 3 bases; junction bases not matched to a gene: 8. Per germline, CDR1 SGHAT and CDR2 FQDESV (reference sequence). The CDR3 consists of 15 residues.

This clone appeared a single time. The chain links TRBV6-5 to TRBJ2-1; 9 bases line up with TRBD2. Germline-derived CDR1 and CDR2 are MNHEY and SVGAGI. With 0 bases clipped from V and 8 bases from J, the junction kept 5 bases outside the gene matches. The CDR3 covers 15 residues. In nucleotides, the CDR3 is TGTGCCAGCAGTTACTCTGTAGCGGGAGATTATGAGCAGTTCTTC. Translation gives CASSYSVAGDYEQFF.

The J gene is TRBJ1-2, the V gene TRBV6-1; D may be TRBD1 (6 bases). Looked up from germline, CDR1 is MNHNS and CDR2 is SASEGT. The CDR3 covers 14 residues. The V gene lost 6 bases and the J gene lost 4 bases, with 15 bases spanning the gap. In DNA form, the CDR3 reads TGTGCCAGCAGCATTCGCAGGGGAACCTATGGCTACACCTTC. This translates into CASSIRRGTYGYTF.

The chain combines TRBV5-1 with TRBJ1-2; 7 nucleotides line up with TRBD1. V shed 4 bases, J shed 4 bases, and the junction held 7 bases outside the gene matches. This CDR3 is 14 amino acids long. Germline V gives CDR1 SGHRS, CDR2 YFSETQ. The CDR3 sequence: CASSPGQTIYGYTF. The CDR3 DNA reads as TGCGCCAGCAGCCCGGGACAGACCATCTATGGCTACACCTTC.

V and J are TRBV5-1 and TRBJ2-3; 8 positions match TRBD2. V trimming: 4 bases; J trimming: 0 bases; junction bases outside the gene matches: 7. CDR3 length: 16 amino acids. Germline values: CDR1 SGHRS, CDR2 YFSETQ. The chain's CDR3 is CASSLDGGASTDTQYF. CDR3 nucleotide sequence: TGCGCCAGCAGCCTAGACGGGGGGGCGAGCACAGATACGCAGTATTTT.

The chain couples TRBV11-3 to TRBJ2-7; the match to TRBD1 covers 9 bases. The CDR3 has 16 amino acids. V lost 5 bases to trimming and J lost 7 bases; unmatched junction nucleotides: 15. Looked up from germline, CDR1 is SGHNT and CDR2 is YENEEA. The CDR3 DNA follows: TGTGCCAGCAGCGCCGGAGGGGGACAGGGAGTTTGGGAGCAGTACTTC. The encoded protein is CASSAGGGQGVWEQYF.

The chain has TRBV13 and TRBJ2-7, with D perhaps matching TRBD1 (6 bases). Germline CDR1 is PRHDT and CDR2 is FYEKMQ (reference sequence). The CDR3 sequence is 16 residues long. V lost 4 bases and J 1 base, leaving 17 bases between the germline ends. CDR3 bases: TGTGCCAGCAGCTCCTCAGGGACAACCTATTCCTACGAGCAGTACTTC. Translation gives CASSSSGTTYSYEQYF.

The genes are TRBV14 and TRBJ2-2; possibly TRBD2 for D (5 bases). CDR3 length equals 16 residues. Germline lookup yields CDR1 SGHDN and CDR2 FVKESK. V was clipped by 1 base and J by 0 bases, with 9 bases between them. CDR3 sequence (DNA): TGTGCCAGCAGCCAAGTCCGAGCGGCGAACACCGGGGAGCTGTTTTTT. The encoded protein is CASSQVRAANTGELFF.

In its sample, this clone was seen a few times. The chain uses TRBV10-3 and TRBJ2-7; D gene uncertain. The CDR3 is 13 residues long. Trimming took off 3 bases at V and 1 base at J, with 7 bases between the two ends. The germline gives CDR1 ENHRY, CDR2 SYGVKD. DNA of the CDR3: TGTGCCATCAGTGAAGGCAGGTCCTACGAGCAGTACTTC. Its translation: CAISEGRSYEQYF.

The gene calls are TRBV27 and TRBJ2-5; 10 bases map to TRBD2. V dropped 5 bases and J dropped 5; count of bases not matched to a gene: 11. CDR3 length equals 16 residues. Germline assignment: CDR1 MNHEY and CDR2 SMNVEV (reference sequence). In DNA form, the CDR3 reads TGTGCCAGCAGTCCACCGGGACTAGCGAGGATTGAGACCCAGTACTTC. This sequence encodes CASSPPGLARIETQYF.

This chain joins TRBV9 and TRBJ1-1, with 7 bases fitting TRBD1. The CDR3 consists of 14 residues. CDR1 and CDR2 (germline): SGDLS, YYNGEE. V gave up 1 base and J gave up 5 bases; unmatched junction bases: 5. CDR3 sequence: CASSVFPQGTEAFF. DNA of the CDR3: TGTGCCAGCAGCGTATTCCCACAGGGGACTGAAGCTTTCTTT.

The chain employs TRBV6-6 and TRBJ1-4; 8 bases are shared with TRBD1. Germline V gene sequence: CDR1 MNHNY, CDR2 SVGAGI (reference sequence). CDR3 length: 15 residues. Unmatched junction bases numbered 4, after V lost 2 bases and J lost 5 bases. CDR3 residues: CASSYGNRGNEKLFF. DNA of the CDR3: TGTGCCAGCAGTTACGGAAACAGGGGGAATGAAAAACTGTTTTTT.

The chain combines TRBV19 with TRBJ1-5, with 8 bases that match TRBD1. V trimming: 7 bases; J trimming: 2 bases; junction bases outside the gene matches: 1. The CDR3 loop spans 13 amino acids. Germline V gene lookup returns CDR1 LNHDA and CDR2 SQIVND (reference sequence). CDR3 nucleotide sequence: TGTGCCAGTATGGGACAGGGCAATCAGCCCCAGCATTTT. As protein: CASMGQGNQPQHF.

The DNA of the CDR3 is TGTGCCAGCTCACCTTCAGGGGAGTACGAGCAGTACTTC. It yields the protein CASSPSGEYEQYF. The chain couples TRBV18 to TRBJ2-7; D possibly corresponds to TRBD1 (6 bases). V lost 3 bases to trimming and J lost 4 bases, with 10 bases between them. CDR3 length: 13 amino acids. Germline CDR1 KGHSH, CDR2 LQKENI.

The chain uses TRBV7-9 and TRBJ1-2, with a tentative D call TRBD1 (6 bases). The CDR3 covers 14 residues. The V end was cut by 5 bases, the J end by 4 bases, with 14 bases between. Germline V lookup: CDR1 SEHNR, CDR2 FQNEAQ (reference sequence). The DNA of the CDR3 is TGTGCCAGCAGCGCGACAGGCCGCACCTATGGCTACACCTTC. Translation gives CASSATGRTYGYTF. Looking up the rest from reference TRBV7-9 and TRBJ1-2 gives the full variable domain: DTGVSQNPRHKITKRGQNVTFRCDPISEHNRLYWYRQTLGQGPEFLTYFQNEAQLEKSRLLSDRFSAERPKGSFSTLEIQRTEQGDSAMYLCASSATGRTYGYTFGSGTRLTVV.

The sample holds a few counts of this clone. The chain recombines TRBV15 with TRBJ2-4, with a weak D call TRBD1 (6 bases). Germline loops: CDR1 LNHNV, CDR2 YYDKDF (reference sequence). Trimming pared 3 bases from V and 3 bases from J, leaving 15 bases between. The CDR3 is 16 residues long. CDR3 protein: CATSSHQGSLKNIQYF. CDR3 DNA sequence: TGTGCCACCAGCAGCCACCAGGGGTCCCTCAAAAACATTCAGTACTTC.

This clone was counted a few times. V usage is TRBV29-1 and J usage is TRBJ1-2; 11 bases agree with TRBD1. J was trimmed by 8 bases and V by 6 bases; bases with no gene match: 8. The CDR3 runs 13 residues. Germline-derived CDR1 and CDR2 are SQVTM and ANQGSEA. The CDR3 region is CSVMDRGLEGYTF. As DNA, the CDR3 is TGCAGCGTCATGGACAGGGGGCTGGAGGGCTACACCTTC.

This clone was detected a few times. The J gene is TRBJ1-6, the V gene TRBV4-1; D uncertain. Looked up from germline, CDR1 is MGHRA and CDR2 is YSYEKL. Trimming shortened V by 1 base and J by 12 bases, and 7 bases separated the two germline ends. The length of the CDR3 is 12 residues. The CDR3 nucleotides are TGCGCCAGCAGCCAAGTACGGGGACCCCTCCACTTT. This codes for CASSQVRGPLHF.

V gene TRBV28 combines with J gene TRBJ2-3; perhaps TRBD1 as D (6 bases). V lost 5 bases and J 1 base, leaving 16 bases between the germline ends. In germline, CDR1 is MDHEN, CDR2 SYDVKM. The CDR3 runs to 16 residues. In nucleotides, the CDR3 is TGTGCCAGCAGTAAAAACAGGGTCGACGGCACAGATACGCAGTATTTT. Its protein product is CASSKNRVDGTDTQYF.

The rearrangement joins TRBV5-5 to TRBJ2-1, with TRBD2 identical over 7 bases. Trimming cost V 2 bases and J 5 bases; bases outside gene matches: 7. Germline values: CDR1 SGHKS, CDR2 YYEKEE (reference sequence). The length of the CDR3 is 15 residues. The CDR3 sequence: CASSLMPSGNNEQFF. The CDR3 DNA reads as TGTGCCAGCAGCTTAATGCCTAGCGGTAACAATGAGCAGTTCTTC.